The rows below give T cell receptor beta chains drawn from one sample of a study of identical twins. TCRdb re-derived calls from the 5' RACE reads in MiXCR, one entry per CDR3 protein. Of around 680,000 distinct CDR3 sequences in the sample, 8.5% to 9.5% were seen once. This sample also belongs to another study, concerning yellow fever vaccine responses in identical twins.

The sequencing input was PBMCs. The receptor set was obtained from a woman aged 18-29 years in good health. The CDR3 runs from the conserved cysteine through the conserved F or W. D genes are given only for firm matches. Clone size is shown for a subset of rows, as once, few, many or a class of expanded clone.

d_gene: TRBD1; v_gene: TRBV28; abundance: few; j_gene: TRBJ2-4; CDR3nt: TGTGCCAGCAGGAACCCGGACAGGGAATATAACATTCAGTACTTC; CDR3aa: CASRNPDREYNIQYF
d_gene: .; v_gene: TRBV11-2; abundance: few; j_gene: TRBJ1-1; CDR3nt: TGTGCCAGCAGCTTAGGGACCAGGGGAAGGAACACTGAAGCTTTCTTT; CDR3aa: CASSLGTRGRNTEAFF
d_gene: TRBD1; v_gene: TRBV6-1; abundance: few; j_gene: TRBJ2-7; CDR3nt: TGTGCCAGCGGGACAGGGCGGGCGGAGGGTGTCACCTACGAGCAGTACTTC; CDR3aa: CASGTGRAEGVTYEQYF
d_gene: .; v_gene: TRBV7-9; abundance: .; j_gene: TRBJ2-7; CDR3nt: TGTGCCAGCAGCCCACCTGGGAATAGCGAGCAGTACTTC; CDR3aa: CASSPPGNSEQYF
d_gene: .; v_gene: TRBV29-1; abundance: many; j_gene: TRBJ1-2; CDR3nt: TGCAGCGTTGTAAGACAGCCGCCCTATGGCTACACCTTC; CDR3aa: CSVVRQPPYGYTF
d_gene: .; v_gene: TRBV10-3; abundance: .; j_gene: TRBJ2-2; CDR3nt: TGTGCCATCAGCCCCCTGGGGCCAGACACCGGGGAGCTGTTTTTT; CDR3aa: CAISPLGPDTGELFF
d_gene: .; v_gene: TRBV15; abundance: few; j_gene: TRBJ2-2; CDR3nt: TGTGCCACCAGCAGAGATCCGACCCTCACCGGGGAGCTGTTTTTT; CDR3aa: CATSRDPTLTGELFF
d_gene: .; v_gene: TRBV11-2; abundance: few; j_gene: TRBJ1-1; CDR3nt: TGTGCCTCCGATAGAGGGGCCAACACTGAAGCTTTCTTT; CDR3aa: CASDRGANTEAFF
d_gene: TRBD1; v_gene: TRBV27; abundance: few; j_gene: TRBJ2-7; CDR3nt: TGTGCCAGCAGCTATGGACAGGGAACATTCTACGAGCAGTACTTC; CDR3aa: CASSYGQGTFYEQYF
d_gene: .; v_gene: TRBV12-3/TRBV12-4; abundance: many; j_gene: TRBJ1-4; CDR3nt: TGTGCCAGCATCCCGGGACAAGGACCTGAAAAACTGTTTTTT; CDR3aa: CASIPGQGPEKLFF
d_gene: .; v_gene: TRBV7-2; abundance: .; j_gene: TRBJ2-5; CDR3nt: TGTGCCAGCACCTTCGGGGGGCTTCAAGAGACCCAGTACTTC; CDR3aa: CASTFGGLQETQYF
d_gene: .; v_gene: TRBV29-1; abundance: many; j_gene: TRBJ2-2; CDR3nt: TGCAGCGTTGAGGGCGGGGTCAACACCGGGGAGCTGTTTTTT; CDR3aa: CSVEGGVNTGELFF
d_gene: .; v_gene: TRBV20-1; abundance: .; j_gene: TRBJ1-6; CDR3nt: TGCAGTGCTAGTATACGGCGAATTAATTCACCCCTCCACTTT; CDR3aa: CSASIRRINSPLHF
d_gene: TRBD1; v_gene: TRBV7-9; abundance: few; j_gene: TRBJ1-6; CDR3nt: TGTGCCAGCACCTCGGGACAGGGGTTTAATTCACCCCTCCACTTT; CDR3aa: CASTSGQGFNSPLHF
d_gene: TRBD2; v_gene: TRBV5-1; abundance: many; j_gene: TRBJ2-1; CDR3nt: TGCGCCAGCAGCTCGCCGGCGGGGGGCCTCTACAATGAGCAGTTCTTC; CDR3aa: CASSSPAGGLYNEQFF
d_gene: .; v_gene: TRBV7-2; abundance: few; j_gene: TRBJ2-5; CDR3nt: TGTGCCAGCAGCTCACGAGGGGTTTGGGAGACCCAGTACTTC; CDR3aa: CASSSRGVWETQYF
d_gene: .; v_gene: TRBV21-1; abundance: .; j_gene: TRBJ2-2; CDR3nt: TGTGCCAGCAGCACGTCCCTAGCGGGGGGGCGGGGCACCGGGGAGCTGTTTTTT; CDR3aa: CASSTSLAGGRGTGELFF
d_gene: .; v_gene: TRBV28; abundance: many; j_gene: TRBJ2-3; CDR3nt: TGTGCCAGCAGTTATCCGGGCCATACGCAGTATTTT; CDR3aa: CASSYPGHTQYF
d_gene: TRBD2; v_gene: TRBV29-1; abundance: few; j_gene: TRBJ2-3; CDR3nt: TGCAGCGCGAACGTAAGGGGACTAGCGGGCGTTCGCACAGATACGCAGTATTTT; CDR3aa: CSANVRGLAGVRTDTQYF
d_gene: .; v_gene: TRBV29-1; abundance: many; j_gene: TRBJ2-3; CDR3nt: TGCAGCGTTGAATTCCGGGGGACAGATACGCAGTATTTT; CDR3aa: CSVEFRGTDTQYF
d_gene: TRBD2; v_gene: TRBV3-1; abundance: few; j_gene: TRBJ2-3; CDR3nt: TGTGCCAGCAGCCAACCTAGCGGGGGGGCCGGAATGACAGATACGCAGTATTTT; CDR3aa: CASSQPSGGAGMTDTQYF
d_gene: .; v_gene: TRBV5-1; abundance: many; j_gene: TRBJ2-2; CDR3nt: TGCGCCAGCAGCTTGAATTCTTTGGGGACCGGGGAGCTGTTTTTT; CDR3aa: CASSLNSLGTGELFF
d_gene: TRBD1; v_gene: TRBV5-1; abundance: many; j_gene: TRBJ2-3; CDR3nt: TGCGCCAGCAGCACCGGACAGGGGGACACAGATACGCAGTATTTT; CDR3aa: CASSTGQGDTDTQYF
d_gene: .; v_gene: TRBV20-1; abundance: .; j_gene: TRBJ2-2; CDR3nt: TGCAGTGCTAGAGAGGTGACCGGGGAGCTGTTTTTT; CDR3aa: CSAREVTGELFF
d_gene: .; v_gene: TRBV28; abundance: many; j_gene: TRBJ2-2; CDR3nt: TGTGCCAGCAGTGCACTGGGGCTGTCTACCGGGGAGCTGTTTTTT; CDR3aa: CASSALGLSTGELFF
d_gene: TRBD2; v_gene: TRBV7-2; abundance: few; j_gene: TRBJ2-3; CDR3nt: TGTGCCAGCAGCGTTCTAGCGGGGCATAGCACAGATACGCAGTATTTT; CDR3aa: CASSVLAGHSTDTQYF
d_gene: .; v_gene: TRBV12-3/TRBV12-4; abundance: .; j_gene: TRBJ1-5; CDR3nt: TGTGCCAGCAGCACTAAAGGAGGGAATAATCAGCCCCAGCATTTT; CDR3aa: CASSTKGGNNQPQHF
d_gene: .; v_gene: TRBV5-1; abundance: many; j_gene: TRBJ2-7; CDR3nt: TGCGCCAGCAGTATTAGGGGAGAAGCCTACGAGCAGTACTTC; CDR3aa: CASSIRGEAYEQYF
d_gene: .; v_gene: TRBV27; abundance: many; j_gene: TRBJ2-7; CDR3nt: TGTGCCAGCAGTCTCAACAGGGGAGGATTCTACGAGCAGTACTTC; CDR3aa: CASSLNRGGFYEQYF
d_gene: .; v_gene: TRBV30; abundance: .; j_gene: TRBJ2-2; CDR3nt: TGTGCCTGGAGGGCCCTAGGGATCAACACCGGGGAGCTGTTTTTT; CDR3aa: CAWRALGINTGELFF
d_gene: .; v_gene: TRBV5-4; abundance: .; j_gene: TRBJ2-3; CDR3nt: TGTGCCAGCGGCGAGGGGGGCCAGGGTGGCACAGATACGCAGTATTTT; CDR3aa: CASGEGGQGGTDTQYF
d_gene: .; v_gene: TRBV18; abundance: .; j_gene: TRBJ2-7; CDR3nt: TGTGCCAGCTCACCACTTAAGAACAGTGATGCCTACGAGCAGTACTTC; CDR3aa: CASSPLKNSDAYEQYF
d_gene: .; v_gene: TRBV29-1; abundance: few; j_gene: TRBJ2-7; CDR3nt: TGCAGCGTCACACGGGGCGACCTCCAGCCCTACGAGCAGTACTTC; CDR3aa: CSVTRGDLQPYEQYF
d_gene: .; v_gene: TRBV20-1; abundance: .; j_gene: TRBJ2-5; CDR3nt: TGCAGTGCTTCAAGCCCCGGGACGACCCCCAGGACCCAGTACTTC; CDR3aa: CSASSPGTTPRTQYF
d_gene: TRBD2; v_gene: TRBV27; abundance: few; j_gene: TRBJ2-7; CDR3nt: TGTGCCAGCAGAAGCGGGGGCTTCTACGAGCAGTACTTC; CDR3aa: CASRSGGFYEQYF
d_gene: .; v_gene: TRBV5-6; abundance: .; j_gene: TRBJ2-3; CDR3nt: TGTGCCAGCAGCAACGGACAGATGGGGGATACGCAGTATTTT; CDR3aa: CASSNGQMGDTQYF
d_gene: TRBD1; v_gene: TRBV19; abundance: few; j_gene: TRBJ1-1; CDR3nt: TGTGCCAGTACCTCGTGGGGACAGGGAGGAACTGAAGCTTTCTTT; CDR3aa: CASTSWGQGGTEAFF
d_gene: .; v_gene: TRBV10-3; abundance: many; j_gene: TRBJ2-4; CDR3nt: TGTGCCATCAGTGAGAATTTGGGGGGGCCAAAAAACATTCAGTACTTC; CDR3aa: CAISENLGGPKNIQYF
d_gene: TRBD1; v_gene: TRBV7-8; abundance: .; j_gene: TRBJ2-7; CDR3nt: TGTGCCAGCAGCTACACTGGGACAGATTACGAGCAGTACTTC; CDR3aa: CASSYTGTDYEQYF
d_gene: TRBD1; v_gene: TRBV7-3; abundance: many; j_gene: TRBJ1-3; CDR3nt: TGTGCCAGCAGCCTCGGGACAGGTCCTGGAAACACCATATATTTT; CDR3aa: CASSLGTGPGNTIYF
d_gene: TRBD2; v_gene: TRBV20-1; abundance: once; j_gene: TRBJ2-5; CDR3nt: TGCAGTGCAAGGACTAGCGGGGGGGTGGAGACCCAGTACTTC; CDR3aa: CSARTSGGVETQYF
d_gene: .; v_gene: TRBV10-1; abundance: few; j_gene: TRBJ2-5; CDR3nt: TGCGCCAGCAGTAGGGACCGAACCCAAGAGACCCAGTACTTC; CDR3aa: CASSRDRTQETQYF
d_gene: .; v_gene: TRBV5-1; abundance: many; j_gene: TRBJ2-7; CDR3nt: TGCGCCAGCAGCGCGGACACGCACTCCTACGAGCAGTACTTC; CDR3aa: CASSADTHSYEQYF
d_gene: TRBD1; v_gene: TRBV12-3/TRBV12-4; abundance: many; j_gene: TRBJ1-1; CDR3nt: TGTGCCAGCAGTCCCGGGACAGGGGGGATCACTGAAGCTTTCTTT; CDR3aa: CASSPGTGGITEAFF
d_gene: .; v_gene: TRBV7-9; abundance: few; j_gene: TRBJ2-3; CDR3nt: TGTGCCAGCAGCTTATTGGATTGGGGTCCCCCAGATACGCAGTATTTT; CDR3aa: CASSLLDWGPPDTQYF
d_gene: TRBD2; v_gene: TRBV29-1; abundance: .; j_gene: TRBJ2-3; CDR3nt: TGCAGCGTTGCGTTGTGGACTAGCTACGCAGATACGCAGTATTTT; CDR3aa: CSVALWTSYADTQYF
d_gene: .; v_gene: TRBV4-3; abundance: many; j_gene: TRBJ2-1; CDR3nt: TGCGCCAGCAGCCAAGATCTCTTGCGCAATGAGCAGTTCTTC; CDR3aa: CASSQDLLRNEQFF
d_gene: .; v_gene: TRBV20-1; abundance: .; j_gene: TRBJ2-1; CDR3nt: TGCAGTGCTAGGGCCCGGGGCCTTAATGAGCAGTTCTTC; CDR3aa: CSARARGLNEQFF